These 3 T cell receptor beta chains were all obtained from the same sample, sequenced in a study of CD8+ T cells in alopecia areata. Following RNA extraction, reverse transcription yielded cDNA that acted as the sequencing template. Assay: immunoSEQ multiplex PCR; the TCRdb copy retains only in-frame clones and omits some. The sample consists of about 210,000 clones, around three fifths of them appearing once. Documented treatment: oral pan-JAK inhibitor, 5-10 mg twice daily. Source: CD4+ T cells sorted from blood, taken at week 4, from a patient treated with tofacitinib. These receptor sequences come from a human donor with alopecia areata.

This sequence joins TRBV30 and TRBJ2-7; possible D gene TRBD2, 5 bases. Germline V gives CDR1 GTSNPN, CDR2 SVGIG (reference sequence). This CDR3 is built from 18 residues. V was cut by 2 bases and J by 3 bases, with 26 bases left in between. CDR3 coding DNA: TGTGCCTGGAGTCCGACTCACTCACGGGGAAAGAAGTACTACGAGCAGTACTTC. This gives the protein CAWSPTHSRGKKYYEQYF.

The genes are TRBV6-6 and TRBJ1-2; D is ambiguous. The CDR3 consists of 12 residues. The germline V gene has CDR1 MNHNY and CDR2 SVGAGI (reference sequence). Trimming pared 6 bases from V and 5 bases from J, leaving 10 bases between. As DNA, the CDR3 is TGTGCCAGCAGCCCCGGGCCGTATGGCTACACCTTC. This translates into CASSPGPYGYTF.

The genes are TRBV6-5 and TRBJ1-2; the D gene is possibly TRBD1 (6 bases). The germline gives CDR1 MNHEY, CDR2 SVGAGI. Trimming cost V 2 bases and J 7 bases, with 14 bases left between them. There are 14 residues in the CDR3. CDR3 region: CASSYTRGAGGYTF. The CDR3 nucleotides read TGTGCCAGCAGTTACACGCGGGGGGCCGGTGGCTACACCTTC.